This entry lists 26 T cell receptor beta chains sequenced from one sample in a study of PD-L1 blockade in urothelial cancer. The sample's time point: pretreatment peripheral blood. The method was immunoSEQ multiplex PCR; TCRdb's version includes in-frame clones alone and lacks a portion of them. The sample lists 130,000 or so clones, approximately 84% occurring once. Sequencing was performed on PBMCs, taken around atezolizumab (anti-PD-L1) treatment. These receptors all stem from a man in his forties or fifties with urothelial cancer.

The chain links TRBV9 to TRBJ1-2; TRBD1 aligns across 7 bases. The CDR3 has 13 amino acids. V lost 2 bases to trimming and J lost 7 bases; unmatched junction nucleotides: 5. The germline CDR1 and CDR2 sequences are SGDLS and YYNGEE. The CDR3 protein is CASSVQQGLGYTF. CDR3 sequence (DNA): TGTGCCAGCAGCGTCCAACAGGGGCTTGGCTACACCTTC.

J is TRBJ1-6 and V is TRBV9; TRBD1 agrees at 7 bases. From germline, CDR1 is SGDLS and CDR2 YYNGEE. This CDR3 region has 11 residues. J was trimmed by 15 bases and V by 3 bases; bases with no gene match: 3. The CDR3 DNA is TGTGCCAGCAGCGGGGACAGTGACCTCCACTTT. Translating gives CASSGDSDLHF.

This chain joins TRBV5-1 and TRBJ2-3; TRBD2 aligns across 7 bases. The junction had 11 bases not matched to a gene; V was cut back by 5 bases and J by 5 bases. CDR1 is SGHRS and CDR2 is YFSETQ in the germline V gene. The CDR3 length is 15 residues. The CDR3 protein is CASRASATGGDTQYF. The CDR3, as DNA: TGCGCCAGCAGGGCTAGCGCCACGGGAGGAGATACGCAGTATTTT. The whole variable domain, remainder taken from reference TRBV5-1 and TRBJ2-3, is KAGVTQTPRYLIKTRGQQVTLSCSPISGHRSVSWYQQTPGQGLQFLFEYFSETQRNKGNFPGRFSGRQFSNSRSEMNVSTLELGDSALYLCASRASATGGDTQYFGPGTRLTVL.

This clone was found once. The rearrangement links TRBV18 to TRBJ1-2; 7 bases fit TRBD1. The CDR3 spans 15 residues. V shed 3 bases, J shed 3 bases, and the junction held 7 bases outside the gene matches. In germline, CDR1 is KGHSH, CDR2 LQKENI. CDR3 DNA: TGTGCCAGCTCACCCGGTATAGGGGGCGACTATGGCTACACCTTC. Translated, it gives CASSPGIGGDYGYTF.

Points on this clone: This sample includes further DNA sequences coding for the same CDR3. The CDR3 reads CASSLGQGNEKLFF. CDR3 DNA sequence: TGCGCCAGCAGCCTAGGACAGGGTAATGAAAAACTGTTTTTT. The V and J genes are TRBV5-1 and TRBJ1-4; 8 nucleotides match TRBD1. The CDR3 has 14 amino acids. Germline values: CDR1 SGHRS, CDR2 YFSETQ. V was pared by 4 bases and J by 4 bases, with 3 bases of the junction left unmatched.

This sequence joins TRBV18 and TRBJ1-6; 10 bases align to TRBD1. In germline, CDR1 is KGHSH, CDR2 LQKENI. This CDR3 region has 14 residues. Trimming cost V 3 bases and J 8 bases; bases outside gene matches: 1. CDR3 DNA: TGTGCCAGCTCACCGGGACAGGGGTATTCACCCCTCCACTTT. Protein product: CASSPGQGYSPLHF.

This chain uses TRBV30 with TRBJ2-1; 7 nucleotides agree with TRBD1. V gave up 0 bases and J gave up 2 bases; unmatched junction bases: 4. Per germline, CDR1 GTSNPN and CDR2 SVGIG (reference sequence). The CDR3 spans 15 residues. The CDR3 region is CAWSVLGQPYNEQFF. The CDR3 DNA follows: TGTGCCTGGAGTGTTTTGGGACAGCCCTACAATGAGCAGTTCTTC.

The chain employs TRBV19 and TRBJ1-5; tentative D call: TRBD1 (5 bases). The V end was cut by 6 bases, the J end by 3 bases, with 9 bases between. The CDR3 consists of 13 residues. CDR1 is LNHDA and CDR2 is SQIVND in the germline V gene (reference sequence). This chain's CDR3 is CASRGGNNQPQHF. The CDR3 bases are TGTGCCAGTAGGGGGGGGAACAATCAGCCCCAGCATTTT. Full variable domain (missing parts from reference TRBV19 and TRBJ1-5): DGGITQSPKYLFRKEGQNVTLSCEQNLNHDAMYWYRQDPGQGLRLIYYSQIVNDFQKGDIAEGYSVSREKKESFPLTVTSAQKNPTAFYLCASRGGNNQPQHFGDGTRLSIL.

V and J are TRBV13 and TRBJ2-2; D remains unclear. V was shortened by 5 bases and J by 6 bases, with 10 bases between the two germline ends. The V gene's germline CDR1 is PRHDT and CDR2 FYEKMQ (reference sequence). The CDR3 runs to 13 residues. CDR3 bases: TGTGCCAGCAGCCATGGTAGAGCCGGGGAGCTGTTTTTT. The encoded protein is CASSHGRAGELFF.

This clone was counted once. This chain links TRBV11-2 with TRBJ1-1, with D possibly being TRBD1 (6 bases). CDR3 length equals 17 residues. V was trimmed by 0 bases and J by 1 base, leaving 15 bases between them. The germline V gene has CDR1 SGHAT and CDR2 FQNNGV. The CDR3 is CASSLDLWGPANTEAFF. The CDR3 DNA reads TGTGCCAGCAGCTTAGATCTTTGGGGGCCCGCGAACACTGAAGCTTTCTTT.

The chain has TRBV7-2 and TRBJ2-1; D is perhaps TRBD2 (5 bases). CDR1 is SGHTA and CDR2 is FQGNSA in the germline V gene. This CDR3 has 16 residues. Between the trimmed V and J ends, which lost 5 bases and 5 bases, there was a span of 19 bases. As DNA, the CDR3 is TGTGCCAGCAGCCCAAGACCGGACTCGGGCCACAATGAGCAGTTCTTC. This translates into CASSPRPDSGHNEQFF.

V is TRBV28 and J is TRBJ1-4; 10 nucleotides agree with TRBD1. With V trimmed by 7 bases and J by 9 bases, 11 bases remained unmatched. This CDR3 region has 15 residues. Germline lookup yields CDR1 MDHEN and CDR2 SYDVKM. The CDR3 is CASTSRGTGAQKLFF. DNA of the CDR3: TGTGCCAGCACTTCACGGGGGACAGGGGCTCAAAAACTGTTTTTT.

The chain has TRBV5-4 and TRBJ2-1; TRBD2 matches at 10 bases. The ends lost 3 bases at V and 10 bases at J; junction bases unmatched: 16. This CDR3 has 17 residues. Germline-derived CDR1 and CDR2 are SGHNT and YYREEE (reference sequence). The CDR3 DNA reads TGTGCCAGCAGCTCATCCATTGGGACTAGCGTCCTTGGGGAGCAGTTCTTC. It yields the protein CASSSSIGTSVLGEQFF.

The chain carries TRBV7-3 and TRBJ2-5; 8 nucleotides align to TRBD2. The CDR3 loop spans 16 amino acids. From germline, CDR1 is SGHTA and CDR2 FQGTGA. Trimming removed 4 bases from V and 1 base from J; junction bases left unmatched: 8. The CDR3 sequence: CASSSLAGTSQETQYF. For the CDR3, the DNA is TGTGCCAGCAGCTCCTTAGCGGGAACCTCCCAAGAGACCCAGTACTTC.

This clone has a handful of counts. J is TRBJ2-1 and V is TRBV2; 8 nucleotides align to TRBD1. In germline, CDR1 is SNHLY, CDR2 FYNNEI. The CDR3 is 15 amino acids. V lost 3 bases and J lost 7; bases outside the gene matches: 8. The CDR3 here is CASSENRGRLNEQFF. The CDR3 DNA sequence: TGTGCCAGCAGTGAGAACAGGGGGAGGTTGAATGAGCAGTTCTTC.

This clone was counted only a few times. The rearrangement joins TRBV19 to TRBJ2-4; D not certain. The germline V gene encodes CDR1 LNHDA and CDR2 SQIVND (reference sequence). This CDR3 region has 16 residues. Trimming removed 4 bases from V and 1 base from J, with 14 bases in between. CDR3 region: CASSTGAARAKNIQYF. Written as DNA, the CDR3 is TGTGCCAGTAGTACCGGCGCTGCTAGGGCCAAAAACATTCAGTACTTC.

This chain links TRBV11-2 with TRBJ1-5; D is undetermined. Deletions cut 0 bases from V and 7 bases from J, with 13 bases between. Per germline, CDR1 SGHAT and CDR2 FQNNGV. The CDR3 has 15 amino acids. The CDR3 DNA sequence: TGTGCCAGCAGCTTAGATCGGATGGGGAGACAGCCCCAGCATTTT. It translates to CASSLDRMGRQPQHF.

This chain joins TRBV28 and TRBJ2-1; D perhaps matches TRBD2 (5 bases). The CDR3 totals 13 residues. Germline CDR1 and CDR2: MDHEN and SYDVKM. V gave up 5 bases and J gave up 4 bases, with 9 bases separating them. Written as DNA, the CDR3 is TGTGCCAGCAGTCGACTACCGTACAATGAGCAGTTCTTC. Its protein is CASSRLPYNEQFF.

This clone turned up a few times. This sequence joins TRBV6-5 and TRBJ2-3; 7 positions match TRBD2. Unmatched junction bases numbered 3, after V lost 6 bases and J lost 0 bases. There are 14 residues in the CDR3. Germline V lookup: CDR1 MNHEY, CDR2 SVGAGI. The CDR3, as DNA: TGTGCCAGCAGACTAGCGACTAGCACAGATACGCAGTATTTT. This codes for CASRLATSTDTQYF.

The gene calls are TRBV27 and TRBJ2-1; TRBD2 is a possible D gene (5 bases). Trimming took 0 bases from V and 10 from J, leaving 10 bases between them. Germline V gene lookup returns CDR1 MNHEY and CDR2 SMNVEV (reference sequence). This CDR3 region has 13 residues. CDR3 sequence reads: CASSLSGLTEQFF. The CDR3 region has the DNA TGTGCCAGCAGTTTATCAGGACTTACGGAGCAGTTCTTC.

The V gene is TRBV21-1, the J gene TRBJ2-2; the table names TRBD2, a call not compared with the DNA. TRBV21-1 is noted as a pseudogene. CDR3 size: 17 residues. The CDR3 DNA reads TGTGCCAGCAGCAAGTCGGGACGGGAGGGTCCCGGCGGGGAGCTGTTTTTT. Protein: CASSKSGREGPGGELFF.

The rearrangement links TRBV10-2 to TRBJ2-2; 14 bases are a match to TRBD2. Germline V gives CDR1 WSHSY, CDR2 SAAADI. Trimming removed 8 bases from V and 1 base from J; junction bases left unmatched: 15. The CDR3 length is 20 residues. CDR3 DNA sequence: TGCGCCAGCGGGGAACCGGCCGGGACTAGCGGGAGAGGGAACACCGGGGAGCTGTTTTTT. It translates to CASGEPAGTSGRGNTGELFF.

This chain uses TRBV28 with TRBJ2-3; D not certain. V was trimmed by 5 bases and J by 1 base, leaving 16 bases between them. CDR3 size: 16 residues. From germline, CDR1 is MDHEN and CDR2 SYDVKM. DNA for the CDR3: TGTGCCAGCAGTCCCCGCGTACTCGGTCGCACAGATACGCAGTATTTT. Amino acids: CASSPRVLGRTDTQYF. Combining the CDR3 with reference TRBV28 and TRBJ2-3 gives the whole variable domain DVKVTQSSRYLVKRTGEKVFLECVQDMDHENMFWYRQDPGLGLRLIYFSYDVKMKEKGDIPEGYSVSREKKERFSLILESASTNQTSMYLCASSPRVLGRTDTQYFGPGTRLTVL.

The J gene is TRBJ1-5, the V gene TRBV19; D is possibly TRBD1 (6 bases). This CDR3 has 15 amino acids. V was cut by 6 bases and J by 2 bases, with 14 bases left in between. Germline CDR1 LNHDA, CDR2 SQIVND (reference sequence). The CDR3 spells CASSGQPGGNQPQHF. The CDR3 region has the DNA TGTGCCAGTAGCGGACAGCCAGGGGGCAATCAGCCCCAGCATTTT.

The rearrangement links TRBV5-1 to TRBJ2-1; D not certain. V lost 4 bases to trimming and J lost 4 bases, with 18 bases between them. Germline V CDR1 and CDR2: SGHRS, YFSETQ. This CDR3 is 16 amino acids long. CDR3 amino acids: CASSPEPRSSYNEQFF. The DNA of the CDR3 is TGCGCCAGCAGCCCCGAACCCAGATCAAGTTACAATGAGCAGTTCTTC.

This clone was recorded only once. J is TRBJ2-1 and V is TRBV4-2; 10 bases are a match to TRBD1. The J segment lost 5 bases and the V segment lost 0 bases, leaving 7 bases of the junction unmatched. The CDR3 loop spans 17 amino acids. Germline loops: CDR1 LGHNA, CDR2 YNFKEQ. The CDR3 sequence: CASSQETTGQGNNEQFF. For the CDR3, the DNA is TGTGCCAGCAGCCAAGAGACCACGGGACAGGGGAACAATGAGCAGTTCTTC.